This T cell receptor beta chain was documented in a study of cytomegalovirus exposure and HLA in healthy donors (TCRdb year 2017). Background for the entire study: According to an earlier analysis of 550 to 700 of the donors, 150 million to 200 million T cells yielded 117 million unique TCR beta sequences and roughly 280 Gb of sequence data. All discovery cohort repertoires had been generated on a single sequencing platform. Among the roughly 430 genotyped donors, around 79% belonged to the genetic ancestry cluster associated with self-reported Caucasian donors. An earlier analysis of 587 of the donors used high-throughput TCR beta sequencing to judge whether each TCR beta V gene segment behaved as functional or pseudogenic. HLA typing covered class I and class II loci at four-digit resolution. Genome-wide SNP genotypes for about 60% of the roughly 670 donors were used in a later genetic analysis, which treated that subset as a discovery cohort. Roughly 5 DR-DQ haplotypes were handled as single units for association and clustering, since linkage in the cohort was strong. The number of typed donors differed by locus: about 629-630 for A, B, C, DRB1 and DQB1; some 540 for DQA1; around 580 for DPA1; and some 430 for DPB1. To study patterns of TCR occurrence, a later analysis re-analyzed previously published TCR beta repertoires from around 660 donors and added high-resolution HLA genotyping. To predict cytomegalovirus infection status, the study combined high-throughput TCR immunosequencing, statistical association of individual TCRs with disease status, and machine learning. Donor age, sex, ethnicity and CMV serostatus were compiled together with the repertoire data. On average, 235,054 unique TCR beta nucleotide sequences were sequenced per donor among a few hundred genotyped donors of the cohort, with about 19% of those sequences being non-productive. Rather than drawing on any new phenotypic data, the later analysis identified candidate immune exposures from TCR beta sequences and the way those sequences occurred across donors. Around 320 gigabases of sequencing data and 80 million or so unique TCR sequences were included in an early release covering roughly 600 HLA-typed donors. Besides the first cohort of more than 650 subjects, a separate validation cohort made up of 120 different subjects was used. The study aimed to test whether signatures of past pathogen exposure could be identified by cataloging public T cell receptors. The T cell repertoires of several hundred subjects were profiled by immunosequencing and related to cytomegalovirus serostatus. On the study overall, not on this receptor specifically: The study gave a list of 150 to 200 TCR beta chains associated with cytomegalovirus. According to a later genetic analysis, donors in an Asian-associated ancestry cluster had fewer N-insertions in productive TCRs than the approximately 700-donor mean. A cluster of highly shared sequence variants was judged likely to be a technical artifact of the sequencing pipeline. Because counts were too low, more than 15 rarely observed V segments, including chromosome 9 orphons, were excluded from the earlier analysis of 587 of the donors. CMV serostatus was the only immune exposure information available for the cohort. V-gene and J-gene trimming of TCR beta chains was associated with a missense DCLRE1C variant in a later genetic analysis, and the association was replicated in an independent cohort. HLA typing was unavailable for some donors at each locus, so association tests used only the typed subset. Across donors, most TCR sequences were observed very rarely, whereas some public TCRs were present in many individuals. According to a later analysis, parvovirus B19, influenza, CMV and Epstein-Barr virus appeared linked to several top co-occurrence clusters. A further reported finding was that TCR beta sequences accurately predicted the HLA-A and HLA-B alleles for most subjects in the first cohort. Cytomegalovirus status was reported to be diagnosed by the classifier with high specificity and sensitivity in both the original and validation cohorts. Three of the identified cytomegalovirus-associated TCR beta chains were confirmed in vitro to be specific for cytomegalovirus antigens. Linkage disequilibrium might explain the correlated functional status among segregating V segments, but an unknown experimental factor could not be ruled out. In a later analysis, TCR association rates were found to vary across HLA loci, with the most associated TCRs seen for DRB1 alleles and the fewest for HLA-C alleles. Sequencing depth was assumed to be roughly uniform across donors in the presence/absence analyses, though that assumption may not hold. In this cohort, only TCR beta chains were sequenced, and detectable features were limited by the absence of alpha or paired-chain data. A later analysis associated 15,000 to 20,000 TCR beta sequences with specific HLA alleles at a false discovery rate of 0.05. Broadly in line with IMGT annotations, most TCR beta V segments showed up in productive rearrangements about 87% or about 30% of the time in an earlier analysis of some 590 of the donors. Strong co-occurrence of HLA alleles, especially DR and DQ, made assigning TCR associations to individual alleles difficult. In a later analysis, most CMV-associated TCR beta chains were found to appear HLA-restricted, with HLA associations seemingly driven largely by CMV exposure. The 87-base-pair reads could not distinguish some IMGT-functional V segments, including TRBV6-2 and TRBV6-3, so those segments were excluded. According to the authors, the approach could potentially be generalized to other disease states and immunological phenotypes. A later analysis found that HLA-associated TCR beta chains were more clonally expanded and had lower generation probabilities than equally common non-associated chains.

The CDR3 has 13 amino acids, counting the end cysteine and phenylalanine. Only CDR3 DNA remains: 39 bases, in frame from the first base. The germline V gene supplies CDR1 SGHTA and CDR2 FQGNSA. V loses 1 base, J loses 5 bases, and the germline ends lie 6 bases apart. Regarding this clone: Its antigen has not been determined. Base quality data are lacking; no much larger clone is found one base away.

The cohort consisted of 600 or so healthy bone marrow donors. Cohort members were all nominally healthy when sampled, although unrecorded immune exposures were likely present. The donor was CMV seronegative and was included in the group of a few hundred seronegative cohort members. Each donor provided a peripheral blood sample, and peripheral blood mononuclear cells were used for TCR beta sequencing. Genomic DNA was extracted from the blood cell samples with the Qiagen DNeasy Blood Extraction Kit. The library was produced with the immunoSEQ multiplex PCR assay. A mixture of 60 forward primers for TCR Vbeta segments and 13 reverse primers for TCR Jbeta segments was used in the multiplex PCR. A multiplex PCR assay on genomic DNA amplified the CDR3 region of rearranged TCR beta genes. On the Illumina HiSeq System, the amplified TCR beta libraries were sequenced as 87-base-pair reads. The study's processing was this. In a later analysis, roughly 80 million unique TCR beta chains were counted across the 500 to 700 repertoires, and roughly 11 million of these chains were shared by at least two donors. To remove PCR and sequencing errors, raw reads were error-corrected and collapsed into unique sequences using a nearest-neighbor algorithm that merged closely related sequences. CDR3 sequences were aligned to IMGT reference sequences to assign V, D and J gene segments. For a sequence to be retained, a match of at least six nucleotides to both a V gene segment and a J gene segment was required. Rearrangements were called productive when the CDR3 lacked stop codons and stayed in frame with V and J; all others were non-productive. Following IMGT convention, CDR3 was defined as the stretch from the second conserved V-encoded cysteine to the conserved J-encoded phenylalanine. The earlier analysis of approximately 590 of the donors excluded any sequence lacking an unambiguous match to a single V gene segment. In an earlier analysis of several hundred of the donors, V segments were called functional above 56.7% productive rearrangements and were called segregating when the between-donor standard deviation exceeded 5%. A statistical classification framework was developed to diagnose cytomegalovirus status using the catalog of TCR beta chain sequences. In a later analysis, V and J genes were assigned by comparing TCR nucleotide sequences against IMGT/GENE-DB human TR gene sequences. In a later analysis, CDR3 sequences and most-parsimonious VDJ recombination scenarios were assigned using the TCRdist pipeline. A later analysis defined each TCR beta chain by its CDR3 amino acid sequence plus V-gene family, and excluded reads lacking a unique V-gene family. To address suspected cross-contamination and a sequencing artifact, a later analysis removed roughly 580 highly shared, low-generation-probability nucleotide sequences. For each public chain, a later analysis derived a clonal expansion index from normalized ranks of inferred template counts within each repertoire. Generation probabilities in a later analysis came from a VDJ recombination model fitted to out-of-frame rearrangements, and those results were checked against IGoR. Hypergeometric tests were used in a later analysis to score TCR-TCR, TCR-HLA and TCR-CMV co-occurrence, with a repertoire-size bias correction applied to the TCR pairs. False discovery rates were estimated in a later analysis by permuting HLA or CMV assignments 20 times. In a later analysis, co-occurring TCRs were grouped with DBSCAN, and TCRdist sequence similarity was added when clustering was performed within HLA-allele-positive subsets. Repertoires with fewer than 30,000 or more than 120,000 public chains were left out of co-occurrence clustering, as were a few repertoires with anomalous nucleotide sharing. TCRdb carries this immuneACCESS record with in-frame sequences only. Its versions omit some clonotypes, under half of them owing to an unresolved V gene in the studies checked, with the rest unexplained. Clone size and the V and J calls come from that table; the DNA yielded D and trimming. A total of approximately 150,000 clones appear in this sample, roughly 75% of them only once. About 2.9% of the sample is in the top ten clones.

This receptor was obtained from a female donor in good health and CMV-seronegative. Recombination linked TRBV7-2 to TRBJ2-1; too little of a D gene remains to name it. Sample: PBMCs. The DNA sequence reads TGTGCCAGCAGCTTAGGCAGAAACAATGAGCAGTTCTTC. Translated, it reads CASSLGRNNEQFF.